These T cell receptor beta chains were read from a single sample in a study of cytomegalovirus exposure and HLA in healthy donors. Assay used: immunoSEQ multiplex PCR; TCRdb lists only in-frame clones, some missing. The sample records roughly 300,000 clones, around 86% being singletons. The sample was PBMCs. These receptor sequences come from a man aged 40-49 years in good health and CMV-seropositive. Both conserved end residues are part of each CDR3.

V: TRBV6-5
J: TRBJ2-7
CDR3: CASSSSRGFYEQYF

V: TRBV5-1
J: TRBJ2-2
CDR3: CASSALTSGGTGELFF

V: TRBV2
J: TRBJ1-5
CDR3: CASSGQGSNQPQHF

V: TRBV28
J: TRBJ2-5
CDR3: CASSFGSEETQYF

V: TRBV15
J: TRBJ2-7
CDR3: CATSRDPGLAEYRQYF

V: TRBV6-4
J: TRBJ2-1
CDR3: CASSPQGGTYNEQFF

V: TRBV27
J: TRBJ2-5
CDR3: CASSLAGGPTETQYF

V: TRBV28
J: TRBJ1-4
CDR3: CASSRQPTNEKLFF

V: TRBV7-6
J: TRBJ2-1
CDR3: CASSSRGGGPYNEQFF

V: TRBV13
J: TRBJ2-6
CDR3: CASSSRTSGTSGANVLTF

V: TRBV7-3
J: TRBJ2-5
CDR3: CASSSGVGETQYF

V: TRBV5-5
J: TRBJ2-4
CDR3: CASSLGLAQNIQYF

V: TRBV2
J: TRBJ1-1
CDR3: CASRTRGRSEAFF

V: TRBV6-1
J: TRBJ1-1
CDR3: CASSTGLNTEAFF

V: TRBV6-4
J: TRBJ2-2
CDR3: CASSLEGANTGELFF

V: TRBV28
J: TRBJ2-1
CDR3: CASISWTSGHNEQFF

V: TRBV7-9
J: TRBJ2-7
CDR3: CASSPQGAPTYEQYF

V: TRBV7-6
J: TRBJ2-1
CDR3: CASSPRYRSSYNEQFF

V: TRBV28
J: TRBJ2-7
CDR3: CASSLLGAHEQYF

V: TRBV4-1
J: TRBJ1-5
CDR3: CASSQEPRGRGNQPQHF

V: TRBV27
J: TRBJ2-2
CDR3: CASSLSGSRTGELFF

V: TRBV6-1
J: TRBJ2-1
CDR3: CASSGQGARDEQFF

V: TRBV19
J: TRBJ2-2
CDR3: CASSVRQGRLAGNTGELFF

V: TRBV13
J: TRBJ2-7
CDR3: CASSPGLAGVSHEQYF

V: TRBV5-8
J: TRBJ1-1
CDR3: CASSLGTGLATEAFF

V: TRBV10-3
J: TRBJ2-3
CDR3: CANRGGGITDTQYF

V: TRBV19
J: TRBJ1-5
CDR3: CASSTSSDRDDHQPQHF

V: TRBV2
J: TRBJ2-7
CDR3: CATSNLAGAEEQYF

V: TRBV28
J: TRBJ1-2
CDR3: CASSPTSNYGYTF

V: TRBV5-8
J: TRBJ1-5
CDR3: CASSYRGSNQPQHF

V: TRBV5-6
J: TRBJ2-7
CDR3: CASSWGTSGMSYEQYF

V: TRBV2
J: TRBJ2-1
CDR3: CARGGGDTSGTRRNEQFF

V: TRBV27
J: TRBJ1-3
CDR3: CASSSAGRVGNTIYF

V: TRBV28
J: TRBJ2-7
CDR3: CASSFGRRYEQYF

V: TRBV5-6
J: TRBJ2-7
CDR3: CASTPGQGSYEQYF

V: TRBV28
J: TRBJ2-7
CDR3: CASSFRGAGATYEQYF

V: TRBV5-1
J: TRBJ2-7
CDR3: CASSRDRAYEQYF